A selection of T cell receptor beta chains follows, all from one sample in a study of shared clonotypes between healthy human individuals. The repertoire was sequenced with immunoSEQ multiplex PCR; TCRdb's copy has only in-frame clones and lacks some. The sample contains some 2,000,000 clones, approximately 94% of which appear only once. Source material: naive CD4+ T cells sorted from blood. Every receptor here comes from a man in his late teens or twenties in good health. CDR3s include the opening cysteine and the closing phenylalanine or tryptophan. D genes are given only for firm matches. The size of a clone is reported for some rows only, either as once, few or many, or as a class for expanded clones.

NA,TRBJ2-7,TRBV7-2,NA,CASSEGHYEQYF,TGTGCCAGCTCGGAGGGCCACTACGAGCAGTACTTC
NA,TRBJ1-5,TRBV28,NA,CASTPARGVFNQPQHF,TGTGCCAGCACCCCAGCGCGGGGGGTCTTTAATCAGCCCCAGCATTTT
NA,TRBJ1-1,TRBV2,NA,CASSDSGHTEAFF,TGTGCCAGCAGTGATAGCGGACACACTGAAGCTTTCTTT
NA,TRBJ2-1,TRBV30,NA,CASSSDSPISSYNEQFF,TGTGCCTCTTCTAGCGACTCCCCGATTAGCTCCTACAATGAGCAGTTCTTC
once,TRBJ2-1,TRBV30,NA,CAWSGDSDEQFF,TGTGCCTGGAGCGGGGACTCTGATGAGCAGTTCTTC
NA,TRBJ1-1,TRBV7-9,TRBD1,CASSPTGTAGGTEAFF,TGTGCCAGCAGCCCAACTGGGACAGCCGGGGGGACTGAAGCTTTCTTT
once,TRBJ2-6,TRBV4-1,NA,CASSPGPSLSGANVLTF,TGCGCCAGCAGCCCCGGGCCTAGCCTCTCTGGGGCCAACGTCCTGACTTTC
NA,TRBJ2-5,TRBV29-1,NA,CSVRPLETQYF,TGCAGCGTTCGGCCTTTGGAGACCCAGTACTTC
NA,TRBJ2-2,TRBV6-5,NA,CASSNPNTGELFF,TGTGCCAGCAGTAACCCGAACACCGGGGAGCTGTTTTTT
NA,TRBJ1-5,TRBV2,NA,CASSESRDSNQPQHF,TGTGCCAGCAGTGAATCCCGGGATAGCAATCAGCCCCAGCATTTT
NA,TRBJ1-1,TRBV18,NA,CASSPPLLQGNTEAFF,TGTGCCAGCTCACCACCCCTTTTACAGGGGAACACTGAAGCTTTCTTT
NA,TRBJ1-1,TRBV5-1,TRBD1,CASSFSGRGMNTEAFF,TGCGCCAGCAGCTTTAGCGGCAGGGGGATGAACACTGAAGCTTTCTTT
NA,TRBJ1-5,TRBV29-1,NA,CSVEGGQEGSNQPQHF,TGCAGCGTTGAAGGCGGGCAGGAGGGTAGCAATCAGCCCCAGCATTTT
NA,TRBJ2-5,TRBV30,TRBD1,CAWRVRGTGIQETQYF,TGTGCCTGGAGAGTCCGCGGGACAGGGATCCAAGAGACCCAGTACTTC
NA,TRBJ2-4,TRBV18,NA,CASSYHWGGGDIQYF,TGTGCCAGCTCCTACCATTGGGGCGGAGGGGACATTCAGTACTTC
NA,TRBJ2-3,TRBV4-1,NA,CASSQMTGAGTDTQYF,TGCGCCAGCAGCCAAATGACCGGCGCAGGCACAGATACGCAGTATTTT
few,TRBJ1-3,TRBV10-2,NA,CASSAGNTIYF,TGCGCCAGCAGTGCCGGGAACACCATATATTTT
NA,TRBJ2-3,TRBV25-1,TRBD2,CASSGPSGGSTDTQYF,TGTGCCAGCAGTGGGCCAAGCGGGGGGTCCACAGATACGCAGTATTTT
NA,TRBJ1-1,TRBV6-1,TRBD1,CASRGGVNTEAFF,TGTGCCAGCAGAGGGGGCGTGAACACTGAAGCTTTCTTT
once,TRBJ2-1,TRBV6-5,TRBD2,CASSPLAGARQFF,TGTGCCAGCAGTCCCCTAGCGGGAGCACGGCAGTTCTTC
NA,TRBJ2-2,TRBV18,NA,CASSPRVGGNRYTGELFF,TGTGCCAGCTCACCACGGGTCGGGGGAAATCGGTACACCGGGGAGCTGTTTTTT
NA,TRBJ2-3,TRBV2,NA,CASTPSDTQYF,TGTGCCAGCACTCCGTCAGATACGCAGTATTTT
NA,TRBJ2-3,TRBV4-1,NA,CASSQDEGSDTQYF,TGCGCCAGCAGCCAAGATGAGGGATCAGATACGCAGTATTTT
NA,TRBJ1-2,TRBV7-9,NA,CASSRTPIGLRYGYTF,TGTGCCAGCAGCCGTACTCCCATCGGGCTCCGATATGGCTACACCTTC
NA,TRBJ2-7,TRBV5-4,NA,CASRRDGTYEQYF,TGTGCCAGCAGGCGGGACGGAACCTACGAGCAGTACTTC
NA,TRBJ2-7,TRBV6-1,TRBD2,CASNPPSGSEQYF,TGTGCCAGCAACCCCCCTAGCGGGAGCGAGCAGTACTTC
NA,TRBJ2-5,TRBV6-1,TRBD2,CASRSGRAWETQYF,TGTGCCAGCAGAAGCGGGAGGGCCTGGGAGACCCAGTACTTC
NA,TRBJ2-7,TRBV7-9,NA,CASSLGTATYEQYF,TGTGCCAGCAGCTTAGGGACAGCCACCTACGAGCAGTACTTC
NA,TRBJ1-3,TRBV11-2,NA,CASSRFLAAASGNTIYF,TGTGCCAGCAGCCGATTCTTAGCGGCAGCCTCTGGAAACACCATATATTTT
NA,TRBJ1-1,TRBV20-1,NA,CSAYDRLEAFF,TGCAGTGCCTATGACAGGCTGGAAGCTTTCTTT
NA,TRBJ2-2,TRBV14,TRBD2,CASSLIAGAAAGELFF,TGTGCCAGCAGCCTGATAGCGGGAGCTGCAGCCGGGGAGCTGTTTTTT
NA,TRBJ2-7,TRBV5-1,NA,CASSPRGSSYEQYF,TGCGCCAGCAGCCCAAGGGGAAGCTCCTACGAGCAGTACTTC
NA,TRBJ1-1,TRBV11-3,NA,CASSLGLNTEAFF,TGTGCCAGCAGCTTAGGTCTGAACACTGAAGCTTTCTTT
NA,TRBJ2-7,TRBV2,TRBD2,CASSVGTSAEQYF,TGTGCCAGCAGTGTCGGGACTAGCGCCGAGCAGTACTTC
once,TRBJ1-2,TRBV7-3,TRBD1,CASSLGGQGNYGYTF,TGTGCCAGCAGCTTAGGGGGACAGGGGAACTATGGCTACACCTTC
NA,TRBJ1-2,TRBV29-1,NA,CSVVSGANLPPGYTF,TGCAGCGTTGTATCAGGGGCCAACCTCCCTCCTGGCTACACCTTC
NA,TRBJ1-4,TRBV15,NA,CATSRGPRTVEKLFF,TGTGCCACCAGCAGGGGCCCTCGGACAGTTGAAAAACTGTTTTTT
NA,TRBJ1-4,TRBV25-1,TRBD1,CASRPTGTANEKLFF,TGTGCCAGCAGACCGACCGGGACAGCTAATGAAAAACTGTTTTTT